This TCR beta chain was sequenced in a study of cytomegalovirus exposure and HLA in healthy donors. This table comes from immunoSEQ multiplex PCR, and its TCRdb copy is limited to in-frame clones, with some not included. The table records 150,000 or so clones, 89% of them present only once. Germline V gene sequence: CDR1 SGHNT, CDR2 YYREEE (reference sequence). The V gene lost 2 bases and the J gene lost 1 base, with 9 bases spanning the gap. The CDR3 is 14 amino acids. The chain links TRBV5-4 to TRBJ1-1; weak D call: TRBD1 (6 bases). The sample consisted of PBMCs. The clonotype was recovered from a woman in her late teens or twenties in good health and CMV-seropositive. The CDR3 nucleotides are TGTGCCAGCAGCTTCAGGGGCGGGAACACTGAAGCTTTCTTT. This encodes CASSFRGGNTEAFF. The whole variable domain, filled in from reference TRBV5-4 and TRBJ1-1, reads ETGVTQSPTHLIKTRGQQVTLRCSSQSGHNTVSWYQQALGQGPQFIFQYYREEENGRGNFPPRFSGLQFPNYSSELNVNALELDDSALYLCASSFRGGNTEAFFGQGTRLTVV.